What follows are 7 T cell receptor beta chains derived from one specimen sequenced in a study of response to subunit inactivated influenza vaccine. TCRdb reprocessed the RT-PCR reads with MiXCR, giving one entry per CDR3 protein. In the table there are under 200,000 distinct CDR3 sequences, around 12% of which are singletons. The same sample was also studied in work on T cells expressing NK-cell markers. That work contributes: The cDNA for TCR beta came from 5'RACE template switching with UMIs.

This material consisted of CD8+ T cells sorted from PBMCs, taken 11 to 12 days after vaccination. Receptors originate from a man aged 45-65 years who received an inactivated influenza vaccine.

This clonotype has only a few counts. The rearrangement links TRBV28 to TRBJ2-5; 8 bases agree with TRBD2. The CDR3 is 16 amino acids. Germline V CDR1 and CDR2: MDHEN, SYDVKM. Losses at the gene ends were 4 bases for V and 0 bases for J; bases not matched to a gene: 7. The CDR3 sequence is CASSSRFSGDQETQYF. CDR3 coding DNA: TGTGCCAGCAGTTCCCGGTTTAGCGGGGACCAAGAGACCCAGTACTTC.

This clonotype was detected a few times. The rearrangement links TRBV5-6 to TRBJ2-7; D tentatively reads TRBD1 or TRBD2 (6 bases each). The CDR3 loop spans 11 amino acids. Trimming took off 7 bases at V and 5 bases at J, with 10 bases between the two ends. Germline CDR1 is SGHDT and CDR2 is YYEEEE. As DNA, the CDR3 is TGTGCCAGCTCCGGGGGCCACGAGCAGTACTTC. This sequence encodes CASSGGHEQYF. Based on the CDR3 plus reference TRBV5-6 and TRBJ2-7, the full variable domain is DAGVTQSPTHLIKTRGQQVTLRCSPKSGHDTVSWYQQALGQGPQFIFQYYEEEERQRGNFPDRFSGHQFPNYSSELNVNALLLGDSALYLCASSGGHEQYFGPGTRLTVT.

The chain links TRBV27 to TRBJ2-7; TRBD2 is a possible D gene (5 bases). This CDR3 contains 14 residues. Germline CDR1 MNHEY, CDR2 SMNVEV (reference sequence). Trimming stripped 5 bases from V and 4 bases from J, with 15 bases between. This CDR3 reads CASSKFTGFYEQYF. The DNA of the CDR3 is TGTGCCAGCAGTAAATTTACGGGGTTTTACGAGCAGTACTTC.

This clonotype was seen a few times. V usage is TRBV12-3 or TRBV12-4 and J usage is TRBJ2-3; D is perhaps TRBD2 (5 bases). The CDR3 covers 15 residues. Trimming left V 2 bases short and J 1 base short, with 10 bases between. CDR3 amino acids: CASSLTRGGTDTQYF. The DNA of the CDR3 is TGTGCCAGCAGTTTAACCCGGGGAGGCACAGATACGCAGTATTTT.

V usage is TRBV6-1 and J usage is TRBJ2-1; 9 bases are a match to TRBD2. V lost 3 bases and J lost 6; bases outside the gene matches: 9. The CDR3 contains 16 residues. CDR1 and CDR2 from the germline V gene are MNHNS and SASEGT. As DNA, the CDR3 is TGTGCCAGCAGTGAGTGGGGCGGGAGGGCTGGCAATGAGCAGTTCTTC. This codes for CASSEWGGRAGNEQFF.

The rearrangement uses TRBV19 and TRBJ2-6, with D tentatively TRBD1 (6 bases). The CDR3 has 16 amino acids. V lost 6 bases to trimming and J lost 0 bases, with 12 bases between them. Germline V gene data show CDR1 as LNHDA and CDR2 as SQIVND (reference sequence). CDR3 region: CASRTGHHSGANVLTF. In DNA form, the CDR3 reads TGTGCCAGTAGGACGGGACACCACTCTGGGGCCAACGTCCTGACTTTC. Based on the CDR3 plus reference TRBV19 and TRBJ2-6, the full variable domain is DGGITQSPKYLFRKEGQNVTLSCEQNLNHDAMYWYRQDPGQGLRLIYYSQIVNDFQKGDIAEGYSVSREKKESFPLTVTSAQKNPTAFYLCASRTGHHSGANVLTFGAGSRLTVL.

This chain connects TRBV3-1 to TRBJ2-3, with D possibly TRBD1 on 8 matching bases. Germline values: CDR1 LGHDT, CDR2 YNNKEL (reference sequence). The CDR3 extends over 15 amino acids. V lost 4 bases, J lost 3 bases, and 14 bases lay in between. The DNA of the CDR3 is TGTGCCAGCAGCCCAACACAGGGGGGGACAGATACGCAGTATTTT. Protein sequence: CASSPTQGGTDTQYF.